This TCR beta chain is from a study of blood T cell repertoires in COVID-19. Whole-study context: Samples representing acute and convalescent COVID-19 were sourced from the United States, Italy and Spain. PBMCs, B-cell-depleted T cells, or T cells were the source of the cDNA or gDNA that made up the material.

J lost 7 bases, V lost 2 bases, and 4 bases had no gene match. From germline, CDR1 is SEHNR and CDR2 FQNEAQ (reference sequence). The CDR3 extends over 14 amino acids. Original processing methods: Reference gene primer amplification in the assay estimated nucleated cell counts. The table came from immunoSEQ multiplex PCR; TCRdb's copy has only in-frame clones and leaves some out. The V and J calls and the clone size are those of that table, but D and trimming were determined from the DNA. The sample records around 45,000 clones, around 86% being singletons. The TCR sequence derives from a man in his 60s with active or convalescent COVID-19. The sequenced sample consisted of peripheral blood. The chain links TRBV7-9 to TRBJ2-1, with TRBD2 matching 8 bases. CDR3 sequence (DNA): TGTGCCAGCAGCTTAAACGGGGGGGCGAATGAGCAGTTCTTC. Translation gives CASSLNGGANEQFF.